The next 27 T cell receptor beta chains were all read from a single sample in a study of shared clonotypes between healthy human individuals. The data were produced by immunoSEQ multiplex PCR, yet TCRdb's version contains in-frame clones alone and is incomplete. The sample holds some 500,000 clones; around 96% are singletons and the top ten take about 0.067%. Sequencing input: naive CD4+ T cells sorted from blood. Subset given: CD45RA+ positively selected. The receptors here all came from a woman aged 25-40 years in good health.

This clone appeared once. V and J are TRBV28 and TRBJ2-3; TRBD2 matches 10 bases. This CDR3 comprises 16 residues. Germline-derived CDR1 and CDR2 are MDHEN and SYDVKM. V shed 5 bases, J shed 2 bases, and the junction held 7 bases outside the gene matches. The CDR3 protein is CASSPPGLANTDTQYF. CDR3 DNA sequence: TGTGCCAGCAGTCCCCCGGGACTAGCGAACACAGATACGCAGTATTTT.

The chain carries TRBV29-1 and TRBJ2-7, with a possible D match to TRBD2 (6 bases). CDR1 is SQVTM and CDR2 is ANQGSEA in the germline V gene. The germline V and J ends were trimmed by 4 bases and 4 bases, with 23 bases remaining between them. This CDR3 is 16 amino acids long. The CDR3 region is CSVAGRWAGKKYEQYF. The CDR3 DNA is TGCAGCGTTGCAGGGAGGTGGGCAGGGAAGAAATACGAGCAGTACTTC.

V is TRBV27 and J is TRBJ2-1; 10 bases are a match to TRBD2. Per germline, CDR1 MNHEY and CDR2 SMNVEV (reference sequence). The CDR3 runs to 19 residues. After removal of 1 base from V and 0 bases from J, the junction contained 9 bases not matched to a gene. CDR3 sequence reads: CASSLWKLAGRSSYNEQFF. The CDR3 DNA sequence: TGTGCCAGCAGTTTATGGAAACTAGCGGGGAGAAGCTCCTACAATGAGCAGTTCTTC.

This clone has just a few counts. This chain joins TRBV13 and TRBJ1-2; D gene unclear. This CDR3 spans 14 amino acids. From germline, CDR1 is PRHDT and CDR2 FYEKMQ (reference sequence). Trimming removed 3 bases from V and 4 bases from J, with 12 bases in between. The CDR3 DNA reads TGTGCCAGCAGCTTCGGCACTGGTCTCTATGGCTACACCTTC. Protein product: CASSFGTGLYGYTF.

The J gene is TRBJ2-1, the V gene TRBV6-5; no firm D call. CDR3 length: 15 residues. The germline CDR1 and CDR2 sequences are MNHEY and SVGAGI. The V end was cut by 7 bases, the J end by 0 bases, with 13 bases between. The CDR3 DNA follows: TGTGCCAGCAAAAGACCGGGTGACTCCTACAATGAGCAGTTCTTC. Translated: CASKRPGDSYNEQFF.

The chain joins TRBV30 to TRBJ2-1; D gene uncertain. This CDR3 has 10 residues. Germline CDR1 and CDR2: GTSNPN and SVGIG (reference sequence). V gave up 3 bases and J gave up 12 bases, with 9 bases separating them. The CDR3 reads CAWRVQVQFF. Written as DNA, the CDR3 is TGTGCCTGGAGGGTGCAAGTGCAGTTCTTC.

The chain combines TRBV19 with TRBJ2-3, with TRBD2 identical over 8 bases. The germline V gene has CDR1 LNHDA and CDR2 SQIVND (reference sequence). V gave up 6 bases and J gave up 2 bases; unmatched junction bases: 10. The CDR3 totals 16 residues. The CDR3 reads CASRSISGINTDTQYF. CDR3 coding DNA: TGTGCCAGTAGATCTATTAGCGGGATAAACACAGATACGCAGTATTTT.

Details on this clone: The sample holds other DNA sequences that translate to the same CDR3. The chain joins TRBV28 to TRBJ1-2; D is undetermined. Trimming removed 3 bases from V and 1 base from J, with 3 bases in between. Germline V CDR1 and CDR2: MDHEN, SYDVKM. The CDR3 spans 12 residues. The CDR3 spells CASSFLNYGYTF. The CDR3 DNA follows: TGTGCCAGCAGTTTCCTTAACTATGGCTACACCTTC.

The chain joins TRBV2 to TRBJ2-5; 7 nucleotides agree with TRBD1. J was trimmed by 9 bases and V by 6 bases; bases with no gene match: 16. Looked up from germline, CDR1 is SNHLY and CDR2 is FYNNEI. The CDR3 is made up of 15 amino acids. The CDR3 DNA is TGTGCCAGCAGCCTCCGGGACAGAAATTTTGCGCCCCAGTACTTC. Its protein is CASSLRDRNFAPQYF.

This clone was recorded once. V is TRBV5-1 and J is TRBJ2-2; 16 bases align to TRBD2. V lost 0 bases, J lost 4 bases, and 6 bases stayed unmatched. The germline gives CDR1 SGHRS, CDR2 YFSETQ. The CDR3 covers 19 residues. CDR3 amino acids: CASSLEGTSGRAVTGELFF. CDR3 DNA: TGCGCCAGCAGCTTGGAAGGGACTAGCGGGAGGGCCGTCACCGGGGAGCTGTTTTTT.

This clone was recorded only once. The rearrangement uses TRBV28 and TRBJ1-6, with D tentatively TRBD1 (6 bases). V was shortened by 6 bases and J by 5 bases, with 8 bases between the two germline ends. The CDR3 is 13 residues long. Germline CDR1 is MDHEN and CDR2 is SYDVKM. The CDR3 loop reads CASRDSHNSPLHF. The CDR3 nucleotides are TGTGCCAGCAGGGACAGTCATAATTCACCCCTCCACTTT.

The chain recombines TRBV28 with TRBJ1-1; the D gene is possibly TRBD1 (6 bases). The CDR3 consists of 13 residues. Germline values: CDR1 MDHEN, CDR2 SYDVKM. V gave up 0 bases and J gave up 5 bases, with 7 bases separating them. For the CDR3, the DNA is TGTGCCAGCAGTTTATGGCAGGGGACTGAAGCTTTCTTT. Its protein product is CASSLWQGTEAFF.

The chain has TRBV14 and TRBJ2-7; 9 nucleotides align to TRBD2. CDR1 SGHDN and CDR2 FVKESK come from the germline V gene. This CDR3 is 15 amino acids long. J lost 3 bases, V lost 1 base, and 4 bases had no gene match. CDR3 loop: CASSQALAGHYEQYF. The CDR3 bases are TGTGCCAGCAGCCAAGCTCTAGCGGGACACTACGAGCAGTACTTC.

Only one count was recorded for this clone. The gene calls are TRBV18 and TRBJ2-7; tentative D call: TRBD1 (6 bases). The CDR3 runs to 17 residues. V gave up 4 bases and J gave up 3 bases, with 22 bases separating them. CDR1 is KGHSH, CDR2 LQKENI, per germline. The CDR3 sequence is CASSHKQPGHQNYEQYF. The CDR3 bases are TGTGCCAGCTCACACAAACAGCCGGGACACCAAAACTACGAGCAGTACTTC.

The chain recombines TRBV5-1 with TRBJ1-1; 11 bases match TRBD1. The CDR3 is 15 amino acids. The J segment lost 3 bases and the V segment lost 4 bases, leaving 5 bases of the junction unmatched. Germline V lookup: CDR1 SGHRS, CDR2 YFSETQ. This CDR3 reads CASSPRDRGDTEAFF. The CDR3 coding sequence is TGCGCCAGCAGCCCCAGGGACAGGGGGGACACTGAAGCTTTCTTT.

The V call is TRBV2, the J call TRBJ2-7, with D possibly called TRBD1 or TRBD2 (5 bases each). This CDR3 is built from 16 residues. Germline CDR1 is SNHLY and CDR2 is FYNNEI. Trimming took 3 bases from V and 0 from J, leaving 15 bases between them. CDR3 region: CASSERPAGSSYEQYF. The CDR3 nucleotides are TGTGCCAGCAGTGAGAGACCCGCAGGGAGCTCCTACGAGCAGTACTTC.

The rearrangement uses TRBV27 and TRBJ2-1; TRBD2 agrees at 8 bases. Germline assignment: CDR1 MNHEY and CDR2 SMNVEV (reference sequence). Trimming cost V 5 bases and J 4 bases; bases outside gene matches: 13. CDR3 size: 17 residues. CDR3 DNA sequence: TGTGCCAGCAGTAAAGCCCTGTGGGCGGGGGGTTACAATGAGCAGTTCTTC. This sequence encodes CASSKALWAGGYNEQFF.

This rearrangement joins TRBV7-9 to TRBJ2-5; unclear D gene. This CDR3 comprises 13 residues. V dropped 3 bases and J dropped 2 bases, with 7 bases sitting between them. Germline loops: CDR1 SEHNR, CDR2 FQNEAQ (reference sequence). The CDR3 bases are TGTGCCAGCAGCTTTCAGATACAAGAGACCCAGTACTTC. It codes for CASSFQIQETQYF.

The rearrangement uses TRBV7-9 and TRBJ1-1; the D gene is possibly TRBD1 (5 bases). Trimming took 1 base from V and 5 from J, leaving 14 bases between them. CDR3 length: 15 amino acids. In germline, CDR1 is SEHNR, CDR2 FQNEAQ (reference sequence). The CDR3 protein is CASSLDVGVRTEAFF. The DNA for the CDR3 is TGTGCCAGCAGCTTAGACGTAGGGGTGAGGACTGAAGCTTTCTTT.

The genes are TRBV6-1 and TRBJ1-3; D gene uncertain. V was shortened by 8 bases and J by 0 bases, with 14 bases between the two germline ends. The CDR3 totals 15 residues. The germline V gene has CDR1 MNHNS and CDR2 SASEGT. CDR3: CASGARPSSGNTIYF. The CDR3 nucleotides are TGTGCCAGCGGAGCACGGCCGAGCTCTGGAAACACCATATATTTT.

The V call is TRBV10-3, the J call TRBJ2-1; D assignment may be TRBD1 or TRBD2 (6 bases each). In germline, CDR1 is ENHRY, CDR2 SYGVKD. Trimming shortened V by 0 bases and J by 15 bases, and 12 bases separated the two germline ends. There are 12 residues in the CDR3. The CDR3 coding sequence is TGTGCCATCAGTGAGTCCGGGGGCCGGGGGTTCTTC. This codes for CAISESGGRGFF.

V gene TRBV5-1 combines with J gene TRBJ2-7; D remains ambiguous. The CDR3 runs to 14 residues. V shed 0 bases and J shed 3 bases, with 10 bases lying between them. Germline V gene sequence: CDR1 SGHRS, CDR2 YFSETQ. Written as DNA, the CDR3 is TGCGCCAGCAGCTTGGTCCCGAATCTCTACGAGCAGTACTTC. Encoded protein: CASSLVPNLYEQYF.

This chain uses TRBV19 with TRBJ2-1, with D unresolved. Germline V gene sequence: CDR1 LNHDA, CDR2 SQIVND (reference sequence). The V gene lost 4 bases and the J gene lost 8 bases, with 12 bases spanning the gap. This CDR3 spans 13 amino acids. The CDR3, as DNA: TGTGCCAGTAGTACTCTTAGCACCCATGAGCAGTTCTTC. It encodes CASSTLSTHEQFF.

The chain combines TRBV25-1 with TRBJ2-3; 8 bases are shared with TRBD2. Looked up from germline, CDR1 is MGHDK and CDR2 is SYGVNS. The ends lost 5 bases at V and 0 bases at J; junction bases unmatched: 4. This CDR3 is built from 15 residues. CDR3 sequence (DNA): TGTGCCAGCAGTCGGACTAGCTCTAGCACAGATACGCAGTATTTT. Residues: CASSRTSSSTDTQYF.

V is TRBV28 and J is TRBJ2-7; TRBD1 agrees at 7 bases. From germline, CDR1 is MDHEN and CDR2 SYDVKM. Trimming at V came to 6 bases and at J to 4 bases, leaving 6 bases not matched to a gene. The CDR3 runs to 13 residues. CDR3 in DNA: TGTGCCAGCAGAGAGGGACAGAATTACGAGCAGTACTTC. Its protein is CASREGQNYEQYF.

This chain joins TRBV6-5 and TRBJ2-2, with D tentatively TRBD2 (6 bases). CDR1 is MNHEY, CDR2 SVGAGI, per germline. This CDR3 region has 16 residues. Trimming shortened V by 2 bases and J by 5 bases, and 15 bases separated the two germline ends. CDR3 bases: TGTGCCAGCAGTTACATTAGCCCGGCGGGGACCGGGGAGCTGTTTTTT. This translates into CASSYISPAGTGELFF.

The chain links TRBV5-1 to TRBJ2-5, with 7 bases aligning to TRBD1. Germline loops: CDR1 SGHRS, CDR2 YFSETQ. The CDR3 extends over 15 amino acids. J was trimmed by 0 bases and V by 4 bases; bases with no gene match: 6. CDR3 amino acids: CASSVDRLYQETQYF. The CDR3 nucleotides read TGCGCCAGCAGCGTGGACAGGCTATACCAAGAGACCCAGTACTTC.